This T cell receptor (beta chain) was identified in a study of shared clonotypes between healthy human individuals. General study findings and limits: Generally, estimated richness proved larger in naive subsets than it did in memory subsets.

Trimming shortened V by 4 bases and J by 3 bases, and 16 bases separated the two germline ends. The CDR3 totals 15 residues. Germline V gene lookup returns CDR1 SNHLY and CDR2 FYNNEI. A word on this clone: The antigen remains undetermined.

Naive CD8 populations comprised CD45RO-negative cells positively selected for CCR7, excluding terminally differentiated effector memory CD45RA+ cells. Each subset's genomic DNA was split evenly across several immunoSEQ plates. Sorted-subset replicate PCR reactions contained roughly 210 ng DNA, corresponding to 29,000 or so T cell genomes. Assay used: immunoSEQ multiplex PCR; TCRdb lists only in-frame clones, some missing. The table lists 450,000 to 700,000 clones, around 95% of them singletons, with 0.09% to 0.13% in the top ten. The chain employs TRBV2 and TRBJ2-7; no clear D gene. The specimen sequenced was naive CD8+ T cells sorted from blood. This sequence originates from a woman aged 25 to 39 in good health. CDR3 region: CASSVGSLRIYEQYF. CDR3 nucleotide sequence: TGTGCCAGCAGTGTAGGGTCCCTGCGGATCTACGAGCAGTACTTC. The full variable domain, completed using reference TRBV2 and TRBJ2-7, is EPEVTQTPSHQVTQMGQEVILRCVPISNHLYFYWYRQILGQKVEFLVSFYNNEISEKSEIFDDQFSVERPDGSNFTLKIRSTKLEDSAMYFCASSVGSLRIYEQYFGPGTRLTVT.